This TCR beta chain was captured in a study of PD-L1 blockade in urothelial cancer. Study-level information: The study recovered a median of roughly 150,000 T cells per blood sample.

Germline V gene sequence: CDR1 LNHDA, CDR2 SQIVND (reference sequence). Trimming removed 5 bases from V and 9 bases from J, with 20 bases in between. The CDR3 consists of 14 residues. This clone is a singleton in its sample. Using immunoSEQ multiplex PCR, the repertoire was profiled, and TCRdb retains in-frame clones only, with some absent. The table lists about 28,000 clones, around 80% of them singletons. The receptor comes from a man between 50 and 59 years old with urothelial cancer. The source material was PBMCs, sampled around atezolizumab (anti-PD-L1) treatment. The V call is TRBV19, the J call TRBJ2-7; a possible D gene is TRBD2 (5 bases). The chain's CDR3 is CASSPLATVSGQYF. Written as DNA, the CDR3 is TGTGCCAGTAGTCCCTTAGCGACTGTTTCCGGGCAGTACTTC.